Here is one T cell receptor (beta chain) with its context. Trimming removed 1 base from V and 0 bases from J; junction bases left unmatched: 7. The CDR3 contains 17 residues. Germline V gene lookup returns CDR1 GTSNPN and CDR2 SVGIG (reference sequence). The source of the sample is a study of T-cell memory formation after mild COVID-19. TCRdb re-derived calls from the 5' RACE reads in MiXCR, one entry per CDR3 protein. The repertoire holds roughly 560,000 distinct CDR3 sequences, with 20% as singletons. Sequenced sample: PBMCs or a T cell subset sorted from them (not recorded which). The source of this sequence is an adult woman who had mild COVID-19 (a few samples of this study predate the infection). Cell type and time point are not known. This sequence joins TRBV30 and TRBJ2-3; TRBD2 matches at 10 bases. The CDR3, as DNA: TGTGCCTGGAGTGGTCTAGCGGGAGCTTTTAGCACAGATACGCAGTATTTT. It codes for CAWSGLAGAFSTDTQYF.